One and the same sample provided the 24 T cell receptor beta chains below, sequenced in a study of blood T cell repertoires in COVID-19. Method: immunoSEQ multiplex PCR; TCRdb's copy keeps in-frame clones and lacks some. Altogether 250,000 or so clones are present, about 87% being singletons, with the ten largest covering around 5%. Source material: peripheral blood. The receptors shown here come from a woman aged 55-75 years with COVID-19, enrolled during active disease.

The V call is TRBV7-8, the J call TRBJ2-7, with 11 nucleotides matching TRBD2. Germline V gene data show CDR1 as SGHVS and CDR2 as FQNEAQ. The CDR3 is 15 residues long. The J segment lost 3 bases and the V segment lost 6 bases, leaving 7 bases of the junction unmatched. The CDR3 loop reads CASSHPGLAVYEQYF. For the CDR3, the DNA is TGTGCCAGCAGTCATCCGGGACTAGCGGTCTACGAGCAGTACTTC.

V is TRBV6-6 and J is TRBJ1-1; D uncertain. V lost 7 bases and J 4 bases, leaving 13 bases between the germline ends. Germline V CDR1 and CDR2: MNHNY, SVGAGI (reference sequence). The CDR3 totals 13 residues. CDR3 loop: CASMLGLGTEAFF. The CDR3 DNA reads TGTGCCAGCATGTTAGGACTGGGCACTGAAGCTTTCTTT.

The V gene is TRBV30, the J gene TRBJ2-7; 11 bases line up with TRBD2. There are 16 residues in the CDR3. The germline gives CDR1 GTSNPN, CDR2 SVGIG (reference sequence). V was clipped by 0 bases and J by 3 bases; unmatched bases: 7. This chain's CDR3 is CAWSVRGLAGGYEQYF. CDR3 DNA: TGTGCCTGGAGTGTACGGGGTCTAGCGGGAGGCTACGAGCAGTACTTC.

V and J are TRBV2 and TRBJ1-5; maybe TRBD1 (6 bases). With 5 bases removed from V and 7 bases from J, the gap between germline ends came to 12 bases. The CDR3 extends over 13 amino acids. Germline values: CDR1 SNHLY, CDR2 FYNNEI. CDR3 residues: CASSTGQGQPQHF. The DNA of the CDR3 is TGTGCCAGCAGTACAGGGCAGGGACAGCCCCAGCATTTT.

The genes are TRBV30 and TRBJ1-1; D may be TRBD1 (5 bases). The V end lost 4 bases, the J end lost 1 base, and 10 bases lay between the germline ends. This CDR3 is built from 13 residues. Germline CDR1 GTSNPN, CDR2 SVGIG (reference sequence). The DNA of the CDR3 is TGTGCCTGGACCCCTGACAGGAACACTGAAGCTTTCTTT. As protein: CAWTPDRNTEAFF.

Regarding this clone: This same CDR3 is encoded by further DNA sequences in the sample. This chain links TRBV19 with TRBJ1-4; 7 bases agree with TRBD1. The CDR3 spans 14 residues. J gave up 5 bases and V 6 bases, and 6 bases lay outside the gene matches. Looked up from germline, CDR1 is LNHDA and CDR2 is SQIVND (reference sequence). The CDR3 region is CASRPGQRNEKLFF. The CDR3 bases are TGTGCCAGTAGGCCGGGACAGAGGAATGAAAAACTGTTTTTT.

The gene calls are TRBV4-3 and TRBJ1-6, with 9 bases aligning to TRBD1. With 3 bases clipped from V and 9 bases from J, the junction kept 6 bases outside the gene matches. CDR3 size: 15 residues. The germline V gene has CDR1 LGHNA and CDR2 YSLEER. The DNA for the CDR3 is TGCGCCAGCAGCCAGGGGACAGGGAATCGTTCACCCCTCCACTTT. This codes for CASSQGTGNRSPLHF.

This clone is a singleton in its sample. The genes are TRBV5-6 and TRBJ1-5; tentative D call: TRBD1 (6 bases). Germline CDR1 SGHDT, CDR2 YYEEEE. V shed 4 bases and J shed 0 bases, with 11 bases lying between them. This CDR3 has 15 residues. The CDR3 loop reads CASSLQGPSNQPQHF. CDR3 coding DNA: TGTGCCAGCAGCCTACAGGGCCCTAGCAATCAGCCCCAGCATTTT.

The CDR3 bases are TGTGCCAGCAAAAGACTAGCGGGAGGCTCCTACAATGAGCAGTTCTTC. Translating gives CASKRLAGGSYNEQFF. This chain links TRBV6-6 with TRBJ2-1; 13 nucleotides align to TRBD2. CDR3 size: 16 residues. V was pared by 7 bases and J by 0 bases, with 3 bases of the junction left unmatched. Germline V gives CDR1 MNHNY, CDR2 SVGAGI (reference sequence).

In regard to this clone: Sequence at one end of the junction differs from germline and may be a read error. The chain uses TRBV28 and TRBJ1-1; 9 bases line up with TRBD1. Germline V gene data show CDR1 as MDHEN and CDR2 as SYDVKM. There are 16 residues in the CDR3. CDR3 sequence (DNA): TGTGCCAGCACTTTAACCGGGACAGGGCAGAACACTGAAGCTTTCTTT. Its translation is CASTLTGTGQNTEAFF.

V and J are TRBV4-1 and TRBJ1-5; D perhaps matches TRBD1 (5 bases). The CDR3 is made up of 15 amino acids. Deletions cut 5 bases from V and 4 bases from J, with 15 bases between. Germline CDR1 is MGHRA and CDR2 is YSYEKL. CDR3 in DNA: TGCGCCAGCAGCGTAACGGCGGCAGGGAATCAGCCCCAGCATTTT. It specifies CASSVTAAGNQPQHF.

The rearrangement joins TRBV28 to TRBJ1-6, with D unclear. Germline V gene lookup returns CDR1 MDHEN and CDR2 SYDVKM. This CDR3 has 14 amino acids. Trimming removed 5 bases from V and 10 bases from J, with 15 bases in between. CDR3 residues: CASSPYHVGSPLHF. The CDR3 bases are TGTGCCAGCAGTCCGTATCATGTGGGCTCACCCCTCCACTTT.

This clone was picked up one time. This chain joins TRBV18 and TRBJ1-1; TRBD1 matches at 10 bases. V lost 3 bases, J lost 0 bases, and 1 base stayed unmatched. This CDR3 spans 15 amino acids. Looked up from germline, CDR1 is KGHSH and CDR2 is LQKENI. CDR3 coding DNA: TGTGCCAGCTCACCGACAGGGGGCTTGAACACTGAAGCTTTCTTT. Protein: CASSPTGGLNTEAFF.

This chain joins TRBV5-5 and TRBJ1-1; a weak D match, TRBD1 (6 bases). V was shortened by 4 bases and J by 0 bases, with 13 bases between the two germline ends. The CDR3 loop spans 15 amino acids. Germline-derived CDR1 and CDR2 are SGHKS and YYEKEE (reference sequence). CDR3 nucleotides: TGTGCCAGCAGCACCGGACAGACCATGAACACTGAAGCTTTCTTT. This codes for CASSTGQTMNTEAFF. Supplemented by reference TRBV5-5 and TRBJ1-1, the full variable domain reads DAGVTQSPTHLIKTRGQQVTLRCSPISGHKSVSWYQQVLGQGPQFIFQYYEKEERGRGNFPDRFSARQFPNYSSELNVNALLLGDSALYLCASSTGQTMNTEAFFGQGTRLTVV.

The V gene is TRBV5-4, the J gene TRBJ2-1; 8 bases fit TRBD2. The CDR3 is made up of 15 amino acids. J lost 6 bases, V lost 2 bases, and 7 bases had no gene match. The V gene's germline CDR1 is SGHNT and CDR2 YYREEE (reference sequence). The CDR3 bases are TGTGCCAGCAGCTTACCCGGGACTAGGATCAATGAGCAGTTCTTC. Translation gives CASSLPGTRINEQFF.

The rearrangement uses TRBV10-2 and TRBJ1-5, with D possibly matching TRBD1 (6 bases). Germline loops: CDR1 WSHSY, CDR2 SAAADI. The CDR3 length is 13 residues. V gave up 10 bases and J gave up 3 bases, with 13 bases separating them. The CDR3 nucleotides are TGCGCCACCCAGGGGAGTCCCAATCAGCCCCAGCATTTT. Its protein product is CATQGSPNQPQHF.

Points on this clone: Compared with germline, one end of the junction differs, possibly owing to a read error. CDR3 nucleotide sequence: TGTGCCAGCAGTGAACGAGGGAGCTTGCCGGAATTT. It encodes CASSERGSLPEF. The chain combines TRBV6-1 with TRBJ1-4; D gene unclear. The germline CDR1 and CDR2 sequences are MNHNS and SASEGT. This CDR3 contains 12 residues.

This chain connects TRBV24-1 to TRBJ1-5, with 8 bases matching TRBD1. Germline V gene lookup returns CDR1 KGHDR and CDR2 SFDVKD. This CDR3 has 17 amino acids. V dropped 4 bases and J dropped 2; count of bases not matched to a gene: 9. The CDR3 bases are TGTGCCACCAGTGACCCCCGGACAGGGTTCGGCAATCAGCCCCAGCATTTT. Translation: CATSDPRTGFGNQPQHF.

The rearrangement joins TRBV5-1 to TRBJ2-1, with TRBD1 matching over 7 bases. Germline V gene data show CDR1 as SGHRS and CDR2 as YFSETQ. This CDR3 has 14 residues. The V gene end was trimmed by 3 bases and the J gene end by 4 bases; junction bases not matched to a gene: 4. This CDR3 reads CASSSGQNYNEQFF. The CDR3 nucleotides are TGCGCCAGCAGCTCGGGACAGAATTACAATGAGCAGTTCTTC.

This clone has a handful of counts. The chain recombines TRBV27 with TRBJ2-1, with 12 bases fitting TRBD2. V was clipped by 5 bases and J by 1 base; unmatched bases: 6. The CDR3 runs 17 residues. The germline CDR1 and CDR2 sequences are MNHEY and SMNVEV (reference sequence). In nucleotides, the CDR3 is TGTGCCAGCAGTGGACTAGCGGGGTCCCAATCCTACAATGAGCAGTTCTTC. Its translation: CASSGLAGSQSYNEQFF.

CDR3 protein: CASSPVRGYGVNEKLFF. The CDR3 DNA reads TGTGCCAGCAGCCCGGTTCGTGGATACGGAGTTAATGAAAAACTGTTTTTT. This chain connects TRBV6-2 or TRBV6-3 to TRBJ1-4; D not certain. Germline CDR1 is MNHEY and CDR2 is SVGEGT. Deletions cut 6 bases from V and 4 bases from J, with 21 bases between. The CDR3 covers 17 residues.

The chain recombines TRBV30 with TRBJ2-1; D remains unclear. The CDR3 totals 14 residues. V shed 2 bases and J shed 0 bases, with 8 bases lying between them. The germline V gene has CDR1 GTSNPN and CDR2 SVGIG (reference sequence). CDR3 nucleotides: TGTGCCTGGAGTCCCGGTATCTCCTACAATGAGCAGTTCTTC. Protein: CAWSPGISYNEQFF.

About this clone itself: Other DNA sequences in the sample encode the same CDR3. The chain has TRBV27 and TRBJ2-3, with D possibly TRBD2 on 6 matching bases. The CDR3 totals 14 residues. The V gene lost 2 bases and the J gene lost 0 bases, with 6 bases spanning the gap. In germline, CDR1 is MNHEY, CDR2 SMNVEV (reference sequence). Here the CDR3 DNA reads TGTGCCAGCAGTTTAGCGGGGAGCACAGATACGCAGTATTTT. Protein product: CASSLAGSTDTQYF.

The chain has TRBV2 and TRBJ2-7, with D uncertain. Germline-derived CDR1 and CDR2 are SNHLY and FYNNEI. There are 16 residues in the CDR3. Trimming pared 2 bases from V and 0 bases from J, leaving 14 bases between. CDR3 DNA: TGTGCCAGCAGTGAATCGGCTGGCGGTTCCTCCTACGAGCAGTACTTC. Translated, it gives CASSESAGGSSYEQYF.